This T cell receptor beta chain comes out of a study of T-cell reconstitution after alpha-beta-depleted transplantation in children. The authors prepared the TCRbeta library with unique molecular identifiers. A single record per CDR3 protein comes from TCRdb applying MiXCR to the PCR reads. The data contain approximately 630,000 distinct CDR3 sequences, over 10% of them singletons. This clonotype was counted many times. CDR3 size: 19 residues. Trimming at V came to 4 bases and at J to 4 bases, leaving 16 bases not matched to a gene. Germline V gene lookup returns CDR1 MNHEY and CDR2 SVGAGI. The clonotype comes from a girl aged 2-10 years with congenital amegakaryocytic thrombocytopenia, due to receive a stem cell transplant. Sequenced material: PBMCs, taken before TCRalphabeta/CD19-depleted stem cell transplant. The chain links TRBV6-5 to TRBJ2-3; 11 positions match TRBD2. The CDR3 DNA is TGTGCCAGCAGTTTTGGTAGGACTAGCGGGTCTACTGAAGCAGATACGCAGTATTTT. Residues: CASSFGRTSGSTEADTQYF.